The 10 T cell receptor beta chains below come from one sample, sequenced in a study of shared clonotypes between healthy human individuals. The method was immunoSEQ multiplex PCR; TCRdb's version includes in-frame clones alone and lacks a portion of them. The table shows roughly 1 million clones, with 65% to 80% occurring only once. Sequencing input: memory CD4+ T cells sorted from blood. As for subset: CD45RA-negative fraction. Source of these receptors: a man younger than 35 in good health.

This clone was picked up one time. This chain joins TRBV19 and TRBJ1-5, with 9 bases aligning to TRBD1. In germline, CDR1 is LNHDA, CDR2 SQIVND (reference sequence). J was trimmed by 1 base and V by 4 bases; bases with no gene match: 17. CDR3 length: 20 amino acids. The CDR3 region is CASSTYTGTGIFWSNQPQHF. CDR3 coding DNA: TGTGCCAGTAGTACTTATACCGGGACAGGGATATTTTGGAGCAATCAGCCCCAGCATTTT.

Here the CDR3 reads CASGAMFGDTQYF. The CDR3 DNA reads as TGTGCCAGCGGGGCTATGTTTGGGGATACGCAGTATTTT. This chain links TRBV6-5 with TRBJ2-3; weak D call: TRBD1 (5 bases). The germline V and J ends were trimmed by 8 bases and 6 bases, with 15 bases remaining between them. CDR1 is MNHEY and CDR2 is SVGAGI in the germline V gene. The CDR3 runs to 13 residues.

CDR3 sequence: CASNPGGNTGELFF. CDR3 in DNA: TGTGCCAGTAACCCGGGGGGGAACACCGGGGAGCTGTTTTTT. The genes are TRBV19 and TRBJ2-2; 7 bases are a match to TRBD2. Per the germline V gene, CDR1 is LNHDA and CDR2 is SQIVND (reference sequence). CDR3 size: 14 residues. The trim removed 7 bases at V and 1 base at J, leaving 3 bases unmatched.

In its sample, this clone was seen a few times. The chain has TRBV7-9 and TRBJ2-3; 11 bases fit TRBD2. The V gene's germline CDR1 is SEHNR and CDR2 FQNEAQ (reference sequence). The CDR3 runs to 15 residues. V was clipped by 4 bases and J by 6 bases; unmatched bases: 6. The CDR3 spells CASSSLAGGVDTQYF. CDR3 coding DNA: TGTGCCAGCAGCTCCCTAGCGGGAGGAGTGGATACGCAGTATTTT.

The count of this clone is one. The gene calls are TRBV2 and TRBJ2-5; TRBD2 matches 9 bases. The germline V gene has CDR1 SNHLY and CDR2 FYNNEI. This CDR3 contains 17 residues. Trimming removed 3 bases from V and 4 bases from J; junction bases left unmatched: 12. As DNA, the CDR3 is TGTGCCAGCAGTGAGGGTCGAGGCGGGAGGGCAGGAGAGACCCAGTACTTC. It encodes CASSEGRGGRAGETQYF.

This clone has a handful of counts. The chain joins TRBV18 to TRBJ1-5; D not resolved. Germline V gene sequence: CDR1 KGHSH, CDR2 LQKENI. The germline V and J ends were trimmed by 3 bases and 9 bases, with 9 bases remaining between them. This CDR3 spans 12 amino acids. The CDR3, as DNA: TGTGCCAGCTCACCTCCCGACGGGCCCCAGCATTTT. The encoded protein is CASSPPDGPQHF.

A note on this clone: Other DNA sequences in the same sample also yield this CDR3. This chain connects TRBV7-9 to TRBJ2-2, with D hard to call. The length of the CDR3 is 15 residues. V lost 1 base to trimming and J lost 1 base, with 7 bases between them. Germline V gene sequence: CDR1 SEHNR, CDR2 FQNEAQ (reference sequence). The DNA for the CDR3 is TGTGCCAGCAGCTTAGGACAAGGGAACACCGGGGAGCTGTTTTTT. This sequence encodes CASSLGQGNTGELFF.

The rearrangement links TRBV6-1 to TRBJ1-5; a possible D gene is TRBD1 (6 bases). V shed 6 bases and J shed 0 bases, with 9 bases lying between them. The length of the CDR3 is 14 residues. The germline V gene encodes CDR1 MNHNS and CDR2 SASEGT. CDR3 sequence: CASRLDSSNQPQHF. DNA for the CDR3: TGTGCCAGCAGACTGGACAGTAGCAATCAGCCCCAGCATTTT.

J is TRBJ1-6 and V is TRBV28; 7 nucleotides agree with TRBD1. V lost 5 bases to trimming and J lost 7 bases; unmatched junction nucleotides: 8. This CDR3 region has 15 residues. Germline V lookup: CDR1 MDHEN, CDR2 SYDVKM. CDR3 nucleotide sequence: TGTGCCAGCAGTACACACGGGACAGTAAATTCACCCCTCCACTTT. It encodes CASSTHGTVNSPLHF. Together with reference TRBV28 and TRBJ1-6, the CDR3 gives the full variable domain: DVKVTQSSRYLVKRTGEKVFLECVQDMDHENMFWYRQDPGLGLRLIYFSYDVKMKEKGDIPEGYSVSREKKERFSLILESASTNQTSMYLCASSTHGTVNSPLHFGNGTRLTVT.

The V gene is TRBV13, the J gene TRBJ2-5, with 14 bases that match TRBD2. The V gene end was trimmed by 3 bases and the J gene end by 4 bases; junction bases not matched to a gene: 7. The CDR3 has 17 amino acids. Germline CDR1 and CDR2: PRHDT and FYEKMQ (reference sequence). The CDR3 loop reads CASSFSGLAGGLETQYF. CDR3 sequence (DNA): TGTGCCAGCAGCTTCTCAGGACTAGCGGGAGGCCTAGAGACCCAGTACTTC.